Below, 2 T cell receptor beta chains from the same sample are listed, as sequenced in a study of blood T cell repertoires in COVID-19. Clones were read by immunoSEQ multiplex PCR, and TCRdb kept only the in-frame ones, dropping some. The sample comprises about 280,000 clones, roughly 89% of which are singletons, and approximately 3% rests with the top ten. Material: peripheral blood. These receptor sequences come from a woman in her 30s with active or convalescent COVID-19.

This clone was detected only once. V gene TRBV28 combines with J gene TRBJ2-3; 8 bases map to TRBD2. The CDR3 has 16 residues. Germline V gives CDR1 MDHEN, CDR2 SYDVKM. Trimming cost V 6 bases and J 5 bases; bases outside gene matches: 13. The CDR3 region is CASSSPSGPIVDTQYF. Here the CDR3 DNA reads TGTGCCAGCAGCTCCCCTAGCGGGCCAATTGTAGATACGCAGTATTTT.

The chain links TRBV7-2 to TRBJ1-1, with 9 bases matching TRBD1. The CDR3 runs 15 residues. Trimming removed 7 bases from V and 6 bases from J; junction bases left unmatched: 12. The V gene's germline CDR1 is SGHTA and CDR2 FQGNSA. The CDR3 DNA follows: TGTGCCAGCACTACAGGGGGCGCAGCAGTCTCTGAAGCTTTCTTT. Its protein product is CASTTGGAAVSEAFF. The whole variable domain, remainder taken from reference TRBV7-2 and TRBJ1-1, is GAGVSQSPSNKVTEKGKDVELRCDPISGHTALYWYRQSLGQGLEFLIYFQGNSAPDKSGLPSDRFSAERTGGSVSTLTIQRTQQEDSAVYLCASTTGGAAVSEAFFGQGTRLTVV.